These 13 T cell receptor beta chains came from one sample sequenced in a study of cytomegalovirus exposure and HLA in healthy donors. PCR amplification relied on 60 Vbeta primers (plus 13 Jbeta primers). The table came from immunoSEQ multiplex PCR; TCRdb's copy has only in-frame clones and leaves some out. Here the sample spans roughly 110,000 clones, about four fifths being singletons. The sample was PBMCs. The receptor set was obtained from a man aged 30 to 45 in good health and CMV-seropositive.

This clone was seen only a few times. The CDR3 is CASHARGEYNEQFF. DNA of the CDR3: TGTGCCAGCCACGCCAGGGGAGAATACAATGAGCAGTTCTTC. The chain carries TRBV18 and TRBJ2-1; weak D call: TRBD1 (6 bases). Trimming took 8 bases from V and 4 from J, leaving 15 bases between them. Looked up from germline, CDR1 is KGHSH and CDR2 is LQKENI. CDR3 length: 14 residues.

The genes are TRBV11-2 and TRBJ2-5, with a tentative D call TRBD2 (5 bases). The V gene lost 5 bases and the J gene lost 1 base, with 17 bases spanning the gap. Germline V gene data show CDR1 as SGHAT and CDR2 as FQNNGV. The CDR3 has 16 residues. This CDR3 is CASSQLGKRIQETQYF. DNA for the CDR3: TGTGCCAGCAGCCAGCTAGGGAAGCGGATCCAAGAGACCCAGTACTTC.

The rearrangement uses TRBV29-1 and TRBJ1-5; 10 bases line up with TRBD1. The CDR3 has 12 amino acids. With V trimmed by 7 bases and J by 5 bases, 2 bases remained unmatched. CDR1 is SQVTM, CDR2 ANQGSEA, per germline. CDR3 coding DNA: TGCAGCGCCGGGACAGGGGATCAGCCCCAGCATTTT. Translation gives CSAGTGDQPQHF.

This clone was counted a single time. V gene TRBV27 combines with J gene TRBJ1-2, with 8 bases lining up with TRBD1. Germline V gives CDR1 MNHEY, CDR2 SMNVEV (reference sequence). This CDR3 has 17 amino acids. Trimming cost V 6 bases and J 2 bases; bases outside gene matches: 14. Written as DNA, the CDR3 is TGTGCCAGCAGACCCTGGCGGGACAGGAGCTACAACTATGGCTACACCTTC. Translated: CASRPWRDRSYNYGYTF.

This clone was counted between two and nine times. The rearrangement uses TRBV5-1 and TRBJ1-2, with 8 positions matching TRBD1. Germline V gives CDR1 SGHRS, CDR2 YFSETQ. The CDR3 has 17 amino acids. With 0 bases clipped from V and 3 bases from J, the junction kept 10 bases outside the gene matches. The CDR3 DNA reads TGCGCCAGCAGCTTGGCCCCGACAGGGGTGGGGGACTATGGCTACACCTTC. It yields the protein CASSLAPTGVGDYGYTF.

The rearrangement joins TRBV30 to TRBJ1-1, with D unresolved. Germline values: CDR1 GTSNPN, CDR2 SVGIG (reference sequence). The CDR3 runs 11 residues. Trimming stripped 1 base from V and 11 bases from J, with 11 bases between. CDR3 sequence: CAWSAPGMAFF. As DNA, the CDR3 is TGTGCCTGGAGTGCTCCAGGAATGGCTTTCTTT. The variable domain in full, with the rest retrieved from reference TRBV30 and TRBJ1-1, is SQTIHQWPATLVQPVGSPLSLECTVEGTSNPNLYWYRQAAGRGLQLLFYSVGIGQISSEVPQNLSASRPQDRQFILSSKKLLLSDSGFYLCAWSAPGMAFFGQGTRLTVV.

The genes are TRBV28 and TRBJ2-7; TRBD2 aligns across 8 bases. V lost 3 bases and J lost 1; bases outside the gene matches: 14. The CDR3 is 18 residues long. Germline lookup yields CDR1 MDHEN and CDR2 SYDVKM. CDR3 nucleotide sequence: TGTGCCAGCAGTTTTGGAACGTTCGGGAGGGAAGGATCCTACGAGCAGTACGTC. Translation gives CASSFGTFGREGSYEQYV.

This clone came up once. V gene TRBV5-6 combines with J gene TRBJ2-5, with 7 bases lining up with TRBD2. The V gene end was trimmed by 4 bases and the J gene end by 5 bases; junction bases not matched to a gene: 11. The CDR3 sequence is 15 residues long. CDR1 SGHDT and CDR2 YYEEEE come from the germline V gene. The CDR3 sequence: CASSRWGGSLETQYF. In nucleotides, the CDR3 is TGTGCCAGCAGCCGATGGGGGGGATCGTTGGAGACCCAGTACTTC.

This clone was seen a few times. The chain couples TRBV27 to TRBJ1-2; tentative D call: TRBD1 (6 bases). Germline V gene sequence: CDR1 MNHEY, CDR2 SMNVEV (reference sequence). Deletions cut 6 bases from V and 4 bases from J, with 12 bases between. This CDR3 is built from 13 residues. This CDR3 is CASSLGQLYGYTF. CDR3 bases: TGTGCCAGCAGCCTTGGACAGCTCTATGGCTACACCTTC.

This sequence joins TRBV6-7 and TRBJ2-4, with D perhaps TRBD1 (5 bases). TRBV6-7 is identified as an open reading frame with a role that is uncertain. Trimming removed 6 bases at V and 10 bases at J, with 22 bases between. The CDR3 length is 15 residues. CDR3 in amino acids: CASSPRQYQTAIQYF. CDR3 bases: TGTGCCAGCAGCCCTAGACAGTACCAAACAGCGATTCAGTACTTC.

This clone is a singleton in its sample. CDR3 in amino acids: CASSPSFQETQYF. The CDR3 nucleotides read TGTGCCAGCAGCCCTAGCTTCCAAGAGACCCAGTACTTC. The chain couples TRBV7-6 to TRBJ2-5; D possibly corresponds to TRBD2 (5 bases). CDR1 SGHVS and CDR2 FNYEAQ come from the germline V gene. V lost 5 bases to trimming and J lost 1 base, with 8 bases between them. The CDR3 sequence is 13 residues long.

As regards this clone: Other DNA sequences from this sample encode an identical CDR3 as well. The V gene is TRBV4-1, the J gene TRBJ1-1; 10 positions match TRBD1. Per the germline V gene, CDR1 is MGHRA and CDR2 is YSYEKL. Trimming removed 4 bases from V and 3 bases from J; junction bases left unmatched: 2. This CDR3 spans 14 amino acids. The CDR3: CASSRQGAYTEAFF. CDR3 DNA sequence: TGCGCCAGCAGCCGACAGGGGGCTTACACTGAAGCTTTCTTT.

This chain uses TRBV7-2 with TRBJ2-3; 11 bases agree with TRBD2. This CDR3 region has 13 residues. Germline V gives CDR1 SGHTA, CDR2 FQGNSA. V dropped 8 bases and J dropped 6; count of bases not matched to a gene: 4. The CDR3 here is CASVSGGADTQYF. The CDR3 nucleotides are TGTGCCAGCGTTAGCGGGGGGGCGGATACGCAGTATTTT.